This T cell receptor beta chain was sequenced during a study of T cell responses to AZD1222 COVID-19 vaccine. General study points: At baseline, just 5 or 6 AZD1222 recipients tested seropositive. Samples come after the peak T cell response, not at day 14.

Of note for this clone: What it recognizes is unknown.

Germline V gene data show CDR1 as SGHAT and CDR2 as FQNNGV. This CDR3 has 12 amino acids. V was trimmed by 0 bases and J by 7 bases, leaving 7 bases between them. TCRdb keeps only in-frame clones here, not all; method: immunoSEQ multiplex PCR. There are under 200,000 clones in the sample; about nine tenths occur only once, and about 1.6% lies in the top ten. This chain uses TRBV11-2 with TRBJ2-7; D not resolved. This sequence was found in an adult in good health. Here the sequenced sample was peripheral blood, taken on day 0 of AZD1222 vaccination. CDR3 residues: CASSLERNEQYF. The CDR3 nucleotides are TGTGCCAGCAGCTTAGAGCGCAATGAGCAGTACTTC.